Listed below are T cell receptor beta chains from one sample, sequenced in a study of cytomegalovirus exposure and HLA in healthy donors. The protocol was immunoSEQ multiplex PCR, while the TCRdb copy is restricted to in-frame clones and leaves out a portion. Seen here are roughly 98,000 clones, under 80% observed once, and the top ten hold about 2%. Sequencing was performed on PBMCs. The source is a man aged 40-49 years in good health and CMV-seronegative. Both conserved end residues are part of each CDR3. A D gene is named only where the DNA matches it firmly. Expanded clones get a size class; other rows say once, few or many, or leave the size out.

d_call: TRBD1
cdr3_length: 15
j_call: TRBJ2-7
clone_size: -
v_call: TRBV28
cdr3_nt: TGTGCCAGCAGTTCCGGACAGGAAACCTCCTACGAGCAGTACTTC
cdr3_aa: CASSSGQETSYEQYF

d_call: TRBD1
cdr3_length: 14
j_call: TRBJ1-2
clone_size: once
v_call: TRBV10-2
cdr3_nt: TGCGCCAGCAGTCCCCTAACAGGGGTGGATGGCTACACCTTC
cdr3_aa: CASSPLTGVDGYTF

d_call: -
cdr3_length: 13
j_call: TRBJ2-7
clone_size: once
v_call: TRBV7-9
cdr3_nt: TGTGCCAGCAGCTTAGTGGCAGGGGACGAGCAGTACTTC
cdr3_aa: CASSLVAGDEQYF

d_call: -
cdr3_length: 15
j_call: TRBJ2-7
clone_size: -
v_call: TRBV19
cdr3_nt: TGTGCCAGTAGTATTGGGCCATCGAGCTCCTACGAGCAGTACTTC
cdr3_aa: CASSIGPSSSYEQYF

d_call: -
cdr3_length: 13
j_call: TRBJ1-6
clone_size: -
v_call: TRBV14
cdr3_nt: TGTGCCAGCAGTTTACAGTCTAATTCACCCCTCCACTTT
cdr3_aa: CASSLQSNSPLHF

d_call: -
cdr3_length: 15
j_call: TRBJ2-7
clone_size: -
v_call: TRBV9
cdr3_nt: TGTGCCAGCAGCGTAGAAGGGAGGCAGGGTTTCGAGCAGTACTTC
cdr3_aa: CASSVEGRQGFEQYF

d_call: TRBD1
cdr3_length: 14
j_call: TRBJ1-2
clone_size: few
v_call: TRBV19
cdr3_nt: TGTGCCAGTAGTATGACTGGACAGGTCTATGGCTACACCTTC
cdr3_aa: CASSMTGQVYGYTF

d_call: -
cdr3_length: 14
j_call: TRBJ1-1
clone_size: few
v_call: TRBV28
cdr3_nt: TGTGCCAGCAGTCCCCGGGGGGCAGTCACTGAAGCTTTCTTT
cdr3_aa: CASSPRGAVTEAFF

d_call: -
cdr3_length: 13
j_call: TRBJ1-2
clone_size: -
v_call: TRBV25-1
cdr3_nt: TGTGCCAGCAGTGAAAAGGGGTACTATGGCTACACCTTC
cdr3_aa: CASSEKGYYGYTF

d_call: -
cdr3_length: 15
j_call: TRBJ1-4
clone_size: -
v_call: TRBV7-6
cdr3_nt: TGTGCCAGCAGCTTAGAAGCAGGGGCTGGGGGAAAACTGTTTTTT
cdr3_aa: CASSLEAGAGGKLFF

d_call: -
cdr3_length: 16
j_call: TRBJ1-3
clone_size: -
v_call: TRBV25-1
cdr3_nt: TGTGCCAGCAGTTTAGGGGGGGCAGGGAAGGGAAACACCATATATTTT
cdr3_aa: CASSLGGAGKGNTIYF

d_call: TRBD1
cdr3_length: 16
j_call: TRBJ2-6
clone_size: -
v_call: TRBV6-6
cdr3_nt: TGTGCCAGCATCGCGGACAGGGGCTCTGGGGCCAACGTCCTGACTTTC
cdr3_aa: CASIADRGSGANVLTF

d_call: TRBD2
cdr3_length: 14
j_call: TRBJ2-7
clone_size: -
v_call: TRBV27
cdr3_nt: TGTGCCAGCAGTTTACAGGGACTATCCGACGAGCAGTACTTC
cdr3_aa: CASSLQGLSDEQYF

d_call: -
cdr3_length: 13
j_call: TRBJ2-2
clone_size: -
v_call: TRBV7-2
cdr3_nt: TGTGCCAGCAGCCGCGCCGGAGGGGGGGAGCTGTTTTTT
cdr3_aa: CASSRAGGGELFF

d_call: -
cdr3_length: 13
j_call: TRBJ2-7
clone_size: few
v_call: TRBV5-1
cdr3_nt: TGCGCCAGCAGCTTTCCCGGGATAGAAGAGCAGTACTTC
cdr3_aa: CASSFPGIEEQYF

d_call: -
cdr3_length: 14
j_call: TRBJ1-5
clone_size: -
v_call: TRBV19
cdr3_nt: TGTGCCAGTAGTACCCCAGTTAGCAATCAGCCCCAGCATTTT
cdr3_aa: CASSTPVSNQPQHF

d_call: TRBD1
cdr3_length: 14
j_call: TRBJ1-3
clone_size: -
v_call: TRBV4-3
cdr3_nt: TGCGCCAGCAGCCAACAGGGGGCTGGAAACACCATATATTTT
cdr3_aa: CASSQQGAGNTIYF

d_call: -
cdr3_length: 15
j_call: TRBJ2-1
clone_size: -
v_call: TRBV18
cdr3_nt: TGTGCCAGCTCCCCCGACTACCTTCGGACCGATGAGCAGTTCTTC
cdr3_aa: CASSPDYLRTDEQFF

d_call: -
cdr3_length: 15
j_call: TRBJ2-2
clone_size: -
v_call: TRBV19
cdr3_nt: TGTGCCAGTAACCTCTACGGGCCCGGGGCCGGGGAGCTGTTTTTT
cdr3_aa: CASNLYGPGAGELFF

d_call: -
cdr3_length: 12
j_call: TRBJ2-5
clone_size: -
v_call: TRBV29-1
cdr3_nt: TGCAGCGTTGCGGGGGATCCAGAGACCCAGTACTTC
cdr3_aa: CSVAGDPETQYF

d_call: -
cdr3_length: 13
j_call: TRBJ1-1
clone_size: -
v_call: TRBV19
cdr3_nt: TGTGCCAGTAGGAGGCCCCTCGATAGCTTGGCTTTCTTT
cdr3_aa: CASRRPLDSLAFF

d_call: -
cdr3_length: 14
j_call: TRBJ2-2
clone_size: -
v_call: TRBV2
cdr3_nt: TGTGCCAGCAGTACAGGGTTGGGCACCGGGGAGCTGTTTTTT
cdr3_aa: CASSTGLGTGELFF

d_call: -
cdr3_length: 14
j_call: TRBJ2-1
clone_size: -
v_call: TRBV6-1
cdr3_nt: TGTGCCAGCAGTGTTCAGGCACCCCACAATGAGCAGTTCTTC
cdr3_aa: CASSVQAPHNEQFF

d_call: -
cdr3_length: 12
j_call: TRBJ2-7
clone_size: -
v_call: TRBV4-3
cdr3_nt: TGCGCCAGCAGCCAGAGATTGAACGAGCAGTACTTC
cdr3_aa: CASSQRLNEQYF

d_call: -
cdr3_length: 14
j_call: TRBJ1-6
clone_size: -
v_call: TRBV6-1
cdr3_nt: TGTGCCAGCAGTGCCGCGGTTTATAATTCACCCCTCCACTTT
cdr3_aa: CASSAAVYNSPLHF

d_call: -
cdr3_length: 12
j_call: TRBJ2-3
clone_size: few
v_call: TRBV11-3
cdr3_nt: TGTGCCAGCAGTGGAACAGGGGATACGCAGTATTTT
cdr3_aa: CASSGTGDTQYF

d_call: -
cdr3_length: 15
j_call: TRBJ2-7
clone_size: -
v_call: TRBV7-9
cdr3_nt: TGTGCCAGCAGCGCAACCGGGACACCGCACCACGAGCAGTACTTC
cdr3_aa: CASSATGTPHHEQYF

d_call: TRBD1
cdr3_length: 17
j_call: TRBJ2-3
clone_size: -
v_call: TRBV4-3
cdr3_nt: TGCGCCAGCAGCCAAGAAGGGACAGGGGGTAGCACAGATACGCAGTATTTT
cdr3_aa: CASSQEGTGGSTDTQYF

d_call: TRBD2
cdr3_length: 13
j_call: TRBJ2-7
clone_size: -
v_call: TRBV27
cdr3_nt: TGTGCCAGCAGATCTGGGGGGGGGTACGAGCAGTACTTC
cdr3_aa: CASRSGGGYEQYF

d_call: -
cdr3_length: 13
j_call: TRBJ2-1
clone_size: -
v_call: TRBV25-1
cdr3_nt: TGTGCCAGCAGTATACAGGGTAAGAATGAGCAGTTCTTC
cdr3_aa: CASSIQGKNEQFF

d_call: -
cdr3_length: 13
j_call: TRBJ2-7
clone_size: -
v_call: TRBV19
cdr3_nt: TGTGCCAGTAGTATTGCCGGGAACTACGAGCAGTACTTC
cdr3_aa: CASSIAGNYEQYF

d_call: TRBD2
cdr3_length: 15
j_call: TRBJ2-5
clone_size: -
v_call: TRBV28
cdr3_nt: TGTGCCAGCAGTTTATCCAGCGGGGGGGTGGAGACCCAGTACTTC
cdr3_aa: CASSLSSGGVETQYF

d_call: TRBD1
cdr3_length: 13
j_call: TRBJ1-2
clone_size: -
v_call: TRBV30
cdr3_nt: TGTGCCTGGAGTTACGGACAGGGGTTTGGCTACACCTTC
cdr3_aa: CAWSYGQGFGYTF